This TCR beta chain stems from a study of spatial heterogeneity in lung cancer. Notes on the study in general: Counts of expanded intratumoral alpha and beta TCRs tracked tumor mutation counts.

One entry per CDR3 protein, called by TCRdb with MiXCR from the 5' RACE reads. The sample shows 2,500 to 3,500 distinct CDR3 sequences, more than 20% of them seen only once. In regard to this clonotype: The antigen is unknown.

This CDR3 is built from 12 residues. Germline values: CDR1 MNHNY, CDR2 SVGAGI (reference sequence). V lost 3 bases and J lost 9, with 6 bases in between. Specified time point: sample taken at primary tumor resection. The cohort: 70 to 85 early-stage, untreated non-small cell lung cancer patients. Unsorted whole RNA samples from tumor, nontumor lung or frozen PBMC were sequenced. The clonotype was recovered from a female donor with early-stage non-small cell lung cancer. The V call is TRBV6-6, the J call TRBJ1-6; D unclear. The sequencing used lung tumor tissue, collected at surgery. In DNA form, the CDR3 reads TGTGCCAGCAGTTATAGTTCTTCACCCCTCCACTTT. It encodes CASSYSSSPLHF.